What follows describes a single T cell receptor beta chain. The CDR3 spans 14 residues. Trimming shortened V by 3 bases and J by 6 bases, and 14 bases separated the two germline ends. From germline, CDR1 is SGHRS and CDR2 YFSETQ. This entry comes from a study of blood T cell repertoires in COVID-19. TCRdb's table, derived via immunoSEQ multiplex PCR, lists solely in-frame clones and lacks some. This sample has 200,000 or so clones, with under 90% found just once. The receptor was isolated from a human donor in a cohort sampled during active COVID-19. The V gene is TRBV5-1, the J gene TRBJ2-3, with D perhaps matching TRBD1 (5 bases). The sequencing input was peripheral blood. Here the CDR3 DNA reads TGCGCCAGCAGCTGGCAGGGTAGTTTTGATACGCAGTATTTT. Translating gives CASSWQGSFDTQYF.